The clone carrying this T cell receptor beta chain has at least ten counts. The data derive from a study of molecular identifiers for immune sequencing clone quantification. The CDR3 length is 14 residues. Germline CDR1 GTSNPN, CDR2 SVGIG (reference sequence). Trimming stripped 4 bases from V and 2 bases from J, with 13 bases between. Based on a CD8+CD4-CCR7+CD45RA+ profile, naive CD8 T cells were sorted. With listed TCR primers and previously described methods, bulk TCR libraries were prepared. TCRdb passed the PCR reads through MiXCR, listing each CDR3 protein once. The sample lists more than 300,000 distinct CDR3 sequences; about a fifth were seen once.

V is TRBV30 and J is TRBJ2-3; D tentatively reads TRBD1 or TRBD2 (5 bases each). This clonotype was sampled from a human donor in good health. Some libraries in this study had Jurkat cell RNA spiked in. The material sequenced was naive CD8+ T cells from blood, with Jurkat cell RNA spiked in. Sample subset: FACS-sorted CD8+CD4-CCR7+CD45RA+ naive T cells. CDR3 amino acids: CAWTPGLLTDTQYF. The CDR3 DNA is TGTGCCTGGACCCCGGGGCTGCTCACAGATACGCAGTATTTT.